These T cell receptor beta chains were read from a single sample in a study of PD-1 blockade in mismatch repair-deficient tumors. Sequencing was performed with immunoSEQ multiplex PCR; in TCRdb, only in-frame clones are kept and a portion is missing. Here the sample spans 100,000 or so clones, 70% to 85% being singletons. Sequencing was performed on peripheral blood, taken roughly 35 weeks after starting pembrolizumab. The receptor source for this set is an adult with mismatch repair-deficient cancer. CDR3s include the opening cysteine and the closing phenylalanine or tryptophan. The D gene is left open where the match is weak. Expanded clones get a size class; other rows say once, few or many, or leave the size out.

CDR3aa	CDR3nt	abundance	d_gene	j_gene	len	v_gene
CASSQAANTGELFF	TGTGCCAGCAGTCAGGCGGCTAACACCGGGGAGCTGTTTTTT	.	.	TRBJ2-2	14	TRBV6-6
CASSKRVWGHLNTEAFF	TGTGCCAGCAGTAAGAGGGTTTGGGGACACTTGAACACTGAAGCTTTCTTT	.	.	TRBJ1-1	17	TRBV28
CASRHTTGELFF	TGTGCCAGCAGACATACAACCGGGGAGCTGTTTTTT	.	.	TRBJ2-2	12	TRBV27
CASSRNTVETEAFF	TGCGCCAGCAGCAGAAATACCGTAGAGACTGAAGCTTTCTTT	.	.	TRBJ1-1	14	TRBV5-1
CAWSIENTEAFF	TGTGCCTGGAGTATCGAGAACACTGAAGCTTTCTTT	.	.	TRBJ1-1	12	TRBV30
CASSLEPGPQYF	TGCGCCAGCAGCTTGGAGCCAGGCCCCCAGTACTTC	few	.	TRBJ2-7	12	TRBV5-1
CASSVQGDPNYGYTF	TGTGCCAGCAGCGTCCAGGGAGACCCTAACTATGGCTACACCTTC	.	.	TRBJ1-2	15	TRBV5-5
CASTRSSYNEQFF	TGTGCCAGTACCAGGAGCTCCTACAATGAGCAGTTCTTC	.	.	TRBJ2-1	13	TRBV19
CASVGGPSSGNTIYF	TGTGCCAGCGTGGGGGGGCCAAGCTCTGGAAACACCATATATTTT	.	.	TRBJ1-3	15	TRBV19
CASSQLGGETQYF	TGTGCCAGCAGCCAGCTGGGGGGGGAGACCCAGTACTTC	.	TRBD2	TRBJ2-5	13	TRBV9
CASSKRDRVSRTEAFF	TGTGCCAGCAGCAAACGGGACAGGGTGTCCCGCACTGAAGCTTTCTTT	.	.	TRBJ1-1	16	TRBV21-1
CASSEQGGNYNEQFF	TGTGCCAGCAGTGAACAGGGTGGGAACTACAATGAGCAGTTCTTC	.	.	TRBJ2-1	15	TRBV6-4
CASSITGQSYGYTF	TGCGCCAGCAGCATAACGGGACAGAGCTATGGCTACACCTTC	.	TRBD1	TRBJ1-2	14	TRBV5-1
CASSVAEAGANVLTF	TGTGCCAGCAGTGTTGCGGAGGCCGGGGCCAACGTCCTGACTTTC	.	.	TRBJ2-6	15	TRBV2
CASSPLRGPSYEQYF	TGTGCCAGCAGCCCCCTCAGGGGGCCCTCCTACGAGCAGTACTTC	.	TRBD1	TRBJ2-7	15	TRBV11-2
CATSPHSSGELFF	TGTGCCACCAGCCCACATAGCTCCGGGGAGCTGTTTTTT	.	.	TRBJ2-2	13	TRBV15
CASSLAGTVNQPQHF	TGTGCCAGCAGCTTGGCCGGGACAGTCAATCAGCCCCAGCATTTT	.	TRBD1	TRBJ1-5	15	TRBV5-6
CASSPRGVDQPQHF	TGTGCCAGCAGCCCCCGGGGGGTGGATCAGCCCCAGCATTTT	.	.	TRBJ1-5	14	TRBV9
CASSLARNLYYNEQFF	TGTGCCAGCAGCTTAGCAAGGAACCTCTATTACAATGAGCAGTTCTTC	.	.	TRBJ2-1	16	TRBV7-2
CASSYSGGANTEAFF	TGTGCCAGCAGTTACTCGGGGGGCGCGAACACTGAAGCTTTCTTT	.	.	TRBJ1-1	15	TRBV6-6
CASSWDSKNIQYF	TGTGCCAGCAGTTGGGACAGCAAAAACATTCAGTACTTC	.	TRBD1	TRBJ2-4	13	TRBV6-5
CASSPSVATEQFF	TGTGCCAGCTCACCCTCGGTCGCTACCGAGCAGTTCTTC	once	.	TRBJ2-1	13	TRBV18
CASSFVRYEQYF	TGTGCCAGCAGCTTCGTCCGATACGAGCAGTACTTC	.	.	TRBJ2-7	12	TRBV7-2
CASSSNRGGLNTEAFF	TGCGCCAGCAGCAGCAATAGGGGGGGTCTGAACACTGAAGCTTTCTTT	.	.	TRBJ1-1	16	TRBV4-1